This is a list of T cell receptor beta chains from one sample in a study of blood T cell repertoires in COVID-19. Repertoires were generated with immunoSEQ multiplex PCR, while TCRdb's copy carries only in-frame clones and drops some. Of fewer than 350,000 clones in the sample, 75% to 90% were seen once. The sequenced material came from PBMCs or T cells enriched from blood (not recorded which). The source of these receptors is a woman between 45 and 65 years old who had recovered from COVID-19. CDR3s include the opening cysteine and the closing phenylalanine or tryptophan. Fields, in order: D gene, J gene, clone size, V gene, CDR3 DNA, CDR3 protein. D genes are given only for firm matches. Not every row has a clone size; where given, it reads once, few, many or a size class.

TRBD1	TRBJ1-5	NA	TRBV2	TGTGCCAGCAGTCGGACGGACAGGAATCAGCCCCAGCATTTT	CASSRTDRNQPQHF
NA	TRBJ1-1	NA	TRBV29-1	TGCAGCGTTGAACAGCGTGGGACTGAAGCTTTCTTT	CSVEQRGTEAFF
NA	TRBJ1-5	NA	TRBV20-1	TGCAGTGCTAGTAGCGGAATCCGGGCCCTGAATCAGCCCCAGCATTTT	CSASSGIRALNQPQHF
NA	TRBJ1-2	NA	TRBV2	TGTGCCAGCAGTGGCCAGCTAGCTAACTATGGCTACACCTTC	CASSGQLANYGYTF
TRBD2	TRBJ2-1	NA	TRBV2	TGTGCCAGCAGCGCACAAACTAGCGGGAACCACAATGAGCAGTTCTTC	CASSAQTSGNHNEQFF
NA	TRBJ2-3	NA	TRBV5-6	TGTGCCAGCAGCTTGCGGGGTACGCAGTATTTT	CASSLRGTQYF
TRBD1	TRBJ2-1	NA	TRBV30	TGTGCCTGGAGTAGGGACAGATTGATCAGTGAGCAGTTCTTC	CAWSRDRLISEQFF
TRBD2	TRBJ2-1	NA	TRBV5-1	TGCGCCAGCAGCCAAATCTTAGCGGGGGGCCTTCAGAATGAGCAGTTCTTC	CASSQILAGGLQNEQFF
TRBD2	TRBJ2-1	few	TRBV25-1	TGTGCCAGCAGTCCCCGGGGGGATGAGCAGTTCTTC	CASSPRGDEQFF
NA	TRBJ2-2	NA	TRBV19	TGTGCCAGTAGTATAGCCCCCCGGGACATCTACTACGCGAACACCGGGGAGCTGTTTTTT	CASSIAPRDIYYANTGELFF
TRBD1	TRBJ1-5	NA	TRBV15	TGTGCCACCAGCAGGGGGGAAGGGACAGGGGTTGAGCCCCAGCATTTT	CATSRGEGTGVEPQHF
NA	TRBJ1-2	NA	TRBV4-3	TGCGCCAGCAGCCAAGCATCCCGGGGGGCTGGCTACACCTTC	CASSQASRGAGYTF
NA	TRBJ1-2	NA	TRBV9	TGTGCCAGCAGCGCTTCCGGGACACCGTCAGGGGACTATGGCTACACCTTC	CASSASGTPSGDYGYTF
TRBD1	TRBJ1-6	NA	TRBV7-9	TGTGCCAGCAGCCAACGCGCGACAGGGAGAGATTCACCCCTCCACTTT	CASSQRATGRDSPLHF
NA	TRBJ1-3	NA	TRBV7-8	TGTGCCAGCAGCTTAGTTACGGGGTTACGAAACACCATATATTTT	CASSLVTGLRNTIYF
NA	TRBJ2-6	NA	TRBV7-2	TGTGCCAGCAGCTTAGAGGAGGCTGGGGCCAACGTCCTGACTTTC	CASSLEEAGANVLTF
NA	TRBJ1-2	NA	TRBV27	TGTGCCAGCAGTGAGGGGGTTCGAGGGGGCTACACCTTC	CASSEGVRGGYTF
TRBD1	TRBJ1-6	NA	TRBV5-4	TGTGCCAGCAGCTTGGGGGGACAGTCCCAGTCACCCCTCCACTTT	CASSLGGQSQSPLHF
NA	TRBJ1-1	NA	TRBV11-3	TGTGCCAGCAGCCCTGGGCCGGGAGCCCTGATAAAAGCTTTCTTT	CASSPGPGALIKAFF
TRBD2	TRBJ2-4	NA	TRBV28	TGTGCCAGCAGTGATAGCGGGGGGAGCAAAAACATTCAGTACTTC	CASSDSGGSKNIQYF
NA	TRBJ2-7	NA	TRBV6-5	TGTGCCAGCAGTTACACAGGCTCCTACGAGCAGTACTTC	CASSYTGSYEQYF
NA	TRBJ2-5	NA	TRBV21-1	TGTGCCAGCAGCTTAAAACCGCGGGAGGTTCCACAAGAGACCCAGTACTTC	CASSLKPREVPQETQYF